Below are 9 T cell receptor beta chains sequenced from a single sample in a study of human T cells and chemical hapten exposure. TCRdb called the RACE reads again in MiXCR, with one record for every CDR3 protein. The profile shows 250,000 or so distinct CDR3 sequences, almost 8% of them singletons. Stated time point: pre-sensitization, week 0. As to treatment: therapeutic diphenylcyclopropenone sensitization with weekly scalp DPC. The sequencing used whole blood, collected in connection with sensitization to the hapten diphenylcyclopropenone (DPC). The source of these receptors is a man between 18 and 29 years old with alopecia areata. Some clones in this sample may be carry-over from other donors' samples.

This chain joins TRBV6-2 or TRBV6-3 and TRBJ2-1; the D gene could be TRBD1 or TRBD2 (6 bases each). CDR1 is MNHEY, CDR2 SVGEGT, per germline. This CDR3 contains 17 residues. V lost 8 bases, J lost 2 bases, and 22 bases lay in between. The CDR3 loop reads CASGRMGGRGAYNEQFF. CDR3 nucleotide sequence: TGTGCCAGCGGCCGTATGGGAGGCAGGGGCGCCTACAATGAGCAGTTCTTC.

J is TRBJ1-1 and V is TRBV6-5; possibly TRBD1 for D (6 bases). CDR1 and CDR2 from the germline V gene are MNHEY and SVGAGI. The CDR3 runs to 14 residues. Trimming left V 5 bases short and J 6 bases short, with 16 bases between. CDR3 residues: CASSVGGGRAEAFF. For the CDR3, the DNA is TGTGCCAGCAGTGTGGGGGGGGGCCGGGCTGAAGCTTTCTTT.

This clonotype has more than one count but fewer than ten. The chain couples TRBV5-1 to TRBJ2-1; D uncertain. V lost 0 bases and J lost 6, with 10 bases in between. The CDR3 consists of 14 residues. Per the germline V gene, CDR1 is SGHRS and CDR2 is YFSETQ. The DNA for the CDR3 is TGCGCCAGCAGCTTGGCTTGGTCCACCAATGAGCAGTTCTTC. Protein: CASSLAWSTNEQFF.

This clonotype came up a few times. The CDR3: CSARIRTAPVSPLHF. The CDR3 DNA sequence: TGCAGTGCTAGGATCCGTACCGCTCCAGTCTCACCCCTCCACTTT. The chain links TRBV20-1 to TRBJ1-6; D gene unclear. The CDR3 runs 15 residues. Deletions cut 3 bases from V and 10 bases from J, with 19 bases between. Germline CDR1 reads DFQATT; CDR2 reads SNEGSKA (reference sequence).

The J gene is TRBJ1-2, the V gene TRBV29-1; D is unresolved. Germline V gene lookup returns CDR1 SQVTM and CDR2 ANQGSEA. V gave up 0 bases and J gave up 0 bases, with 5 bases separating them. The CDR3 runs 13 residues. In DNA, the CDR3 is TGCAGCGTTGAAGAGGTGGCTAACTATGGCTACACCTTC. Translation: CSVEEVANYGYTF.

The chain joins TRBV20-1 to TRBJ1-1, with no clear D. Trimming left V 0 bases short and J 8 bases short, with 22 bases between. This CDR3 comprises 16 residues. Germline V gene lookup returns CDR1 DFQATT and CDR2 SNEGSKA (reference sequence). CDR3 residues: CSARDLAPGWKDEAFF. In DNA form, the CDR3 reads TGCAGTGCTAGAGATTTAGCACCCGGCTGGAAGGACGAAGCTTTCTTT.

This clonotype was seen many times. The V and J genes are TRBV24-1 and TRBJ2-1, with D tentatively TRBD1 (6 bases). Germline CDR1 and CDR2: KGHDR and SFDVKD. With 5 bases removed from V and 7 bases from J, the gap between germline ends came to 8 bases. The CDR3 runs 12 residues. In DNA form, the CDR3 reads TGTGCCACCAGTGCCCAGGGGAATGAGCAGTTCTTC. Its protein is CATSAQGNEQFF.

This clonotype was detected only a few times. The CDR3 sequence: CASSQDWADPISPEAFF. The CDR3 DNA is TGTGCCAGCAGCCAAGATTGGGCAGACCCAATCTCCCCTGAAGCTTTCTTT. The chain combines TRBV14 with TRBJ1-1; D unclear. CDR3 size: 17 residues. V was cut by 0 bases and J by 6 bases, with 20 bases left in between. Germline loops: CDR1 SGHDN, CDR2 FVKESK.

This clonotype has only a few counts. The chain employs TRBV7-2 and TRBJ1-2; D is unresolved. Germline CDR1 is SGHTA and CDR2 is FQGNSA. The CDR3 is made up of 16 amino acids. Between the trimmed V and J ends, which lost 1 base and 6 bases, there was a span of 18 bases. This chain's CDR3 is CASSLVGSGEVDGYTF. CDR3 in DNA: TGTGCCAGCAGCTTAGTGGGTTCCGGCGAGGTGGATGGCTACACCTTC. Filled out from reference TRBV7-2 and TRBJ1-2, the complete variable domain reads GAGVSQSPSNKVTEKGKDVELRCDPISGHTALYWYRQSLGQGLEFLIYFQGNSAPDKSGLPSDRFSAERTGGSVSTLTIQRTQQEDSAVYLCASSLVGSGEVDGYTFGSGTRLTVV.